The entry below describes one TCR beta chain. Other nucleotide sequences in the sample specify the same CDR3. The entry originates in a study of blood T cell repertoires in COVID-19. Looking at the study overall: From the United States, Italy and Spain came samples of acute and convalescent COVID-19. PBMCs, B-cell-depleted T cells, or T cells were the source of the cDNA or gDNA that made up the material.

Per the original methods: Reference gene primer amplification in the assay estimated nucleated cell counts. Only in-frame clones appear in the TCRdb table, and some are missing; sequencing was by immunoSEQ multiplex PCR. The V and J calls and clone size come from that table; D and trimming were worked out from the DNA. Counted here are 150,000 or so clones, roughly 77% occurring once; the ten biggest clones make up around 5%. The length of the CDR3 is 15 residues. Germline CDR1 is SGHNT and CDR2 is YYREEE (reference sequence). The trim removed 4 bases at V and 3 bases at J, leaving 6 bases unmatched. Seattle patient enrollment occurred during active infection, with longitudinal follow-up thereafter.

V usage is TRBV5-4 and J usage is TRBJ2-7, with TRBD1 matching 11 bases. The origin of this receptor is a woman aged 65 to 85 with COVID-19, enrolled during active disease. Sequences were obtained from peripheral blood. CDR3 region: CASSPGTGGSYEQYF. CDR3 nucleotides: TGTGCCAGCAGCCCGGGGACAGGGGGAAGCTACGAGCAGTACTTC.